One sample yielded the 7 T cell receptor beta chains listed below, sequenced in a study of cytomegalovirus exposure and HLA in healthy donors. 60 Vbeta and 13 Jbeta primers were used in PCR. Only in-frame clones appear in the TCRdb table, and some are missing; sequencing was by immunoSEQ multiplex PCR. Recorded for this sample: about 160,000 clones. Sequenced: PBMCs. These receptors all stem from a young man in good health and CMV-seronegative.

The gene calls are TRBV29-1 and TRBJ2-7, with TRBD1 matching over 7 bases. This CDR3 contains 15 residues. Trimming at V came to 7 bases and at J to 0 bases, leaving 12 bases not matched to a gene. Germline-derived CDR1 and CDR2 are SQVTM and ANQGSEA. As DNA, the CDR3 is TGCAGCGCGACGACAGGGCCTAAGGCCTCCTACGAGCAGTACTTC. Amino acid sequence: CSATTGPKASYEQYF.

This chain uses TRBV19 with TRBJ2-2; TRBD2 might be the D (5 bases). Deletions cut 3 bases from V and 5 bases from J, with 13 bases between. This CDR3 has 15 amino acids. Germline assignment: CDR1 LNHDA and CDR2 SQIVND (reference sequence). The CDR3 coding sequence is TGTGCCAGTAGTATCCCACTAGTGGTTACCGGGGAGCTGTTTTTT. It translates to CASSIPLVVTGELFF.

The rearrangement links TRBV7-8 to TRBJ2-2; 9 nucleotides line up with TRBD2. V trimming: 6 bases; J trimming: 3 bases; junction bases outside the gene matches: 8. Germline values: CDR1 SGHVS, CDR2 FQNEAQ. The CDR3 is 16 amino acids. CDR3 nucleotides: TGTGCCAGCAGACAGAAAAGGACTAGCGACACCGGGGAGCTGTTTTTT. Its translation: CASRQKRTSDTGELFF.

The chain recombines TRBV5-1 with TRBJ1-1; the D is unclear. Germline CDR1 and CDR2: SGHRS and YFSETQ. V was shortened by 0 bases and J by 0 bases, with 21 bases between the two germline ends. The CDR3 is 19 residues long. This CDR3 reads CASSLVTRRGGLLNTEAFF. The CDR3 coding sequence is TGCGCCAGCAGCTTGGTAACTCGGCGCGGAGGTTTATTGAACACTGAAGCTTTCTTT.

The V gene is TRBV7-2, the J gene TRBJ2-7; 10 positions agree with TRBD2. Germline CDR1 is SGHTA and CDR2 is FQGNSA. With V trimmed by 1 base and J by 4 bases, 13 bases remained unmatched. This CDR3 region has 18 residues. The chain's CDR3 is CASSLVAASGSRRYEQYF. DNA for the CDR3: TGTGCCAGCAGCTTAGTCGCGGCTAGCGGGAGTCGGAGGTACGAGCAGTACTTC.

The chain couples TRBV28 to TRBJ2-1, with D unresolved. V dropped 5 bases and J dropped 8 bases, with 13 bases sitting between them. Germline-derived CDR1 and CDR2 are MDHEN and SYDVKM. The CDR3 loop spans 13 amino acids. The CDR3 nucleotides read TGTGCCAGCAGTGGCCATTACCTCTATGAGCAGTTCTTC. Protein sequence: CASSGHYLYEQFF.

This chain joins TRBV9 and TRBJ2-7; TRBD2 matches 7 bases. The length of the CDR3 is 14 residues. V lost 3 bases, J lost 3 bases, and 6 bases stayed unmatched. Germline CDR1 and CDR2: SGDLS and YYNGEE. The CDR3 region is CASSAGGDFYEQYF. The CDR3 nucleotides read TGTGCCAGCAGCGCGGGAGGAGATTTCTACGAGCAGTACTTC.